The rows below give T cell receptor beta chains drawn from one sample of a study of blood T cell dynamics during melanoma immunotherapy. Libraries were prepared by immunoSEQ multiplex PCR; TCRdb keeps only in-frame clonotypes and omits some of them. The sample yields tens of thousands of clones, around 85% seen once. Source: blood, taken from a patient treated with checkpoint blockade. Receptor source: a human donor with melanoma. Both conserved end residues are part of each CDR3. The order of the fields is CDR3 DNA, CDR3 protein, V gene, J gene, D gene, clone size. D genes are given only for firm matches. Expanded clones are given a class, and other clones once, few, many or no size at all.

cdr3_nt: TGTGCCAGCAGCCGGGGACAAGCCGCGTACGAGCAGTACTTC; cdr3_aa: CASSRGQAAYEQYF; v_call: TRBV28; j_call: TRBJ2-7; d_call: -; clone_size: -
cdr3_nt: TGCGCCAGCAGCCCCGTAGCGGGAGCAGAGACCCAGTACTTC; cdr3_aa: CASSPVAGAETQYF; v_call: TRBV5-1; j_call: TRBJ2-5; d_call: TRBD2; clone_size: -
cdr3_nt: TGTGCCAGCAGCGTAGCTGTTTCCTCCTACAATGAGCAGTTCTTC; cdr3_aa: CASSVAVSSYNEQFF; v_call: TRBV9; j_call: TRBJ2-1; d_call: -; clone_size: -
cdr3_nt: TGTGCCAGCAGCTCCCCTCGGAGCAGCGAGCAGTACTTC; cdr3_aa: CASSSPRSSEQYF; v_call: TRBV7-8; j_call: TRBJ2-7; d_call: -; clone_size: few
cdr3_nt: TGTGCCAGCATCAGGTCCCTCCTCCGGGACGAGCAGTACTTC; cdr3_aa: CASIRSLLRDEQYF; v_call: TRBV7-8; j_call: TRBJ2-7; d_call: -; clone_size: -
cdr3_nt: TGTGCCAGCAGTTCACCTACTAGCGGGAGAGCGGATGAGCAGTTCTTC; cdr3_aa: CASSSPTSGRADEQFF; v_call: TRBV28; j_call: TRBJ2-1; d_call: TRBD2; clone_size: -
cdr3_nt: TGTGCCAGCAGTTACTCACTAGCGGGAGGGTACCCGTTCTTC; cdr3_aa: CASSYSLAGGYPFF; v_call: TRBV6-5; j_call: TRBJ2-1; d_call: TRBD2; clone_size: -
cdr3_nt: TGTGCCAGCTCCGGTTTGGCGGGGAGAGAGACCCAGTACTTC; cdr3_aa: CASSGLAGRETQYF; v_call: TRBV18; j_call: TRBJ2-5; d_call: -; clone_size: -
cdr3_nt: TGTGCCAGCAGCTTACAAGAACGCACAGATACGCAGTATTTT; cdr3_aa: CASSLQERTDTQYF; v_call: TRBV7-3; j_call: TRBJ2-3; d_call: -; clone_size: few
cdr3_nt: TGCGCCAGCAGCTTGACTACAGGGGGAGAGACCCAGTACTTC; cdr3_aa: CASSLTTGGETQYF; v_call: TRBV5-1; j_call: TRBJ2-5; d_call: TRBD1; clone_size: -
cdr3_nt: TGTGCCAGCAGCTTAGAAGCGGGAAGGAACGAGCAGTACTTC; cdr3_aa: CASSLEAGRNEQYF; v_call: TRBV11-1; j_call: TRBJ2-7; d_call: TRBD2; clone_size: -
cdr3_nt: TGTGCCAGCAGCCAAGGGGTCTACGAGCAGTACTTC; cdr3_aa: CASSQGVYEQYF; v_call: TRBV11-3; j_call: TRBJ2-7; d_call: -; clone_size: -
cdr3_nt: TGTGCCAGCAGCTTGGTGGGGGGGCCCACAGATACGCAGTATTTT; cdr3_aa: CASSLVGGPTDTQYF; v_call: TRBV5-8; j_call: TRBJ2-3; d_call: -; clone_size: -
cdr3_nt: TGTGCCAGCAGCCCAGCAGACCTAGCCGGGTACAATGAGCAGTTCTTC; cdr3_aa: CASSPADLAGYNEQFF; v_call: TRBV4-2; j_call: TRBJ2-1; d_call: -; clone_size: -
cdr3_nt: TGTGCCAGCAGCATCCGGCGGGAAGGTACCGGGGAGCTGTTTTTT; cdr3_aa: CASSIRREGTGELFF; v_call: TRBV21-1; j_call: TRBJ2-2; d_call: -; clone_size: -
cdr3_nt: TGTGCCAGCAACGGGGATACCGGGGAGCTGTTTTTT; cdr3_aa: CASNGDTGELFF; v_call: TRBV28; j_call: TRBJ2-2; d_call: -; clone_size: -
cdr3_nt: TGTGCCAGCAGCTTAGGGACAGGGAACTATGGCTACACCTTC; cdr3_aa: CASSLGTGNYGYTF; v_call: TRBV7-2; j_call: TRBJ1-2; d_call: TRBD1; clone_size: -
cdr3_nt: TGCAGCGTGAGGGACACCACGGGGATGAAATGGGCTTTCTTT; cdr3_aa: CSVRDTTGMKWAFF; v_call: TRBV29-1; j_call: TRBJ1-1; d_call: -; clone_size: -
cdr3_nt: TGTGCCAGCAGCTTCGGGGTGAGGGACTCGATCTCCTACGAGCAGTACTTC; cdr3_aa: CASSFGVRDSISYEQYF; v_call: TRBV7-8; j_call: TRBJ2-7; d_call: -; clone_size: -
cdr3_nt: TGTGCCAGTAGTGCTAGCGGGGCTTCCTACGAGCAGTACTTC; cdr3_aa: CASSASGASYEQYF; v_call: TRBV19; j_call: TRBJ2-7; d_call: TRBD2; clone_size: -
cdr3_nt: TGTGCCAGCAGCTTGGCAGGGGGAACCTACGAGCAGTACTTC; cdr3_aa: CASSLAGGTYEQYF; v_call: TRBV11-3; j_call: TRBJ2-7; d_call: TRBD1; clone_size: -
cdr3_nt: TGCAGCGCCCGCAGCGGGGAGCTGTTTTTT; cdr3_aa: CSARSGELFF; v_call: TRBV29-1; j_call: TRBJ2-2; d_call: -; clone_size: -